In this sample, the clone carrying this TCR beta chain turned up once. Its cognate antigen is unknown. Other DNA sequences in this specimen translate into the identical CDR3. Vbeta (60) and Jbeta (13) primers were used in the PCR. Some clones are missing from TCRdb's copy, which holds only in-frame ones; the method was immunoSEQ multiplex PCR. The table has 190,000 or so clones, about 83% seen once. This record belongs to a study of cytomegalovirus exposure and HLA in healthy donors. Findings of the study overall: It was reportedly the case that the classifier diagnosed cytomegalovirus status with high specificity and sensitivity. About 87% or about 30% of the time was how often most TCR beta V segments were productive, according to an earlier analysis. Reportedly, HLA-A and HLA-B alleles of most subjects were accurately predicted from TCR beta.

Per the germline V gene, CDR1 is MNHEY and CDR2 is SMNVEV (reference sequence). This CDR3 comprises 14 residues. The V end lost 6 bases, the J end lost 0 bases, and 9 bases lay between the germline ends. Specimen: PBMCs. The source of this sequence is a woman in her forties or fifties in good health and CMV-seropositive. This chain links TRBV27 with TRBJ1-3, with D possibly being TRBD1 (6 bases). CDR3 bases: TGTGCCAGCAGCCTACAGGGCTCTGGAAACACCATATATTTT. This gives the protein CASSLQGSGNTIYF.